This T cell receptor (beta chain) was identified in a study of cytomegalovirus exposure and HLA in healthy donors. On this clone itself: Antigen unknown.

TCRdb's table, derived via immunoSEQ multiplex PCR, lists solely in-frame clones and lacks some. The table records around 130,000 clones, roughly 86% of them present only once. Study outcomes and limitations: In vitro experiments confirmed that three CMV-associated chains were specific for CMV antigens. Most TCR sequences showed up rarely, but some public TCRs showed up in many donors. The study put 150 to 200 TCR beta chains on its list as cytomegalovirus-associated.

The donors formed part of the roughly 120-subject validation cohort, distinct from the roughly 630-subject first cohort. This CDR3 comprises 15 residues. Germline V gene sequence: CDR1 MNHEY, CDR2 SMNVEV (reference sequence). V lost 6 bases, J lost 5 bases, and 12 bases stayed unmatched. The chain uses TRBV27 and TRBJ2-5, with 7 positions matching TRBD1. Specimen: PBMCs. The TCR was taken from a man between 25 and 39 years old in good health and CMV-seronegative. The CDR3 loop is CASSTIQGSGETQYF. The CDR3 region has the DNA TGTGCCAGCAGCACAATACAGGGGTCCGGGGAGACCCAGTACTTC.